This TCR beta chain was obtained from a study of blood T cells in healthy people across ages. Study overall: The capture of about one barcoded beta molecule per two T cells was achieved by template switching. Study-wide findings and caveats: In older individuals, TCR beta diversity per million T cells was lower, falling roughly linearly with age.

As to this clonotype: Antigen unknown. Sequence at one end of the junction differs from germline and may be a read error.

The extraction recovered at least 6 micrograms of total RNA per sample. Through a sample-barcoded 5' primer and a J-beta primer mix, a second PCR was run for about 6 to 11 cycles. Each cDNA molecule was tagged by a template-switch adaptor that had 12 random nucleotides. From the 5' RACE reads, TCRdb called clonotypes with MiXCR, one entry per CDR3 protein. The sample consists of about 640,000 distinct CDR3 sequences, approximately 30% of them appearing once. The sequence derives from a woman aged 80 or over in good health. Sequenced sample: blood.

DNA of the CDR3: TGTGCCGGCAGTAACTTACGGTTAGGGACAGGGGGCTCGGGAAGCAATCAGCCCCAGCATTTT. Translating gives CAGSNLRLGTGGSGSNQPQHF. The V and J genes are TRBV6-2 or TRBV6-3 and TRBJ1-5; 12 bases fit TRBD1. CDR1 MNHEY and CDR2 SVGEGT come from the germline V gene. This CDR3 is 21 amino acids long.